Below are 9 T cell receptor beta chains sequenced from a single sample in a study of T cell responses to AZD1222 COVID-19 vaccine. Sequenced by immunoSEQ multiplex PCR; TCRdb stores in-frame clones only, minus some. The table has about 150,000 clones, approximately 92% seen once; the top ten hold approximately 3.6%. This sample comprised peripheral blood, obtained 28 days after the second AZD1222 dose. These receptors were obtained from an adult who received the AZD1222 COVID-19 vaccine.

This chain links TRBV4-1 with TRBJ2-7, with 9 bases aligning to TRBD1. The CDR3 extends over 17 amino acids. In germline, CDR1 is MGHRA, CDR2 YSYEKL. The V gene end was trimmed by 1 base and the J gene end by 4 bases; junction bases not matched to a gene: 11. DNA for the CDR3: TGCGCCAGCAGCCAAGTAGTTGCGGGACAGGGAAAGTACGAGCAGTACTTC. It specifies CASSQVVAGQGKYEQYF.

V and J are TRBV5-1 and TRBJ2-1, with 12 bases fitting TRBD2. The CDR3 is made up of 15 amino acids. V lost 4 bases to trimming and J lost 5 bases; unmatched junction nucleotides: 4. The germline gives CDR1 SGHRS, CDR2 YFSETQ. The chain's CDR3 is CASSTTSGRHNEQFF. The DNA of the CDR3 is TGCGCCAGCAGCACGACTAGCGGGAGACACAATGAGCAGTTCTTC. Combining the CDR3 with reference TRBV5-1 and TRBJ2-1 gives the whole variable domain KAGVTQTPRYLIKTRGQQVTLSCSPISGHRSVSWYQQTPGQGLQFLFEYFSETQRNKGNFPGRFSGRQFSNSRSEMNVSTLELGDSALYLCASSTTSGRHNEQFFGPGTRLTVL.

The chain joins TRBV5-7 to TRBJ2-7; tentatively, D is TRBD1 or TRBD2 (6 bases each). TRBV5-7 is classed as an ORF, of uncertain function. V was pared by 0 bases and J by 5 bases, with 12 bases between. The CDR3 length is 14 residues. CDR3 residues: CASSLATRGDEQYF. CDR3 nucleotides: TGTGCCAGCAGCTTGGCCACGAGGGGGGACGAGCAGTACTTC.

This chain connects TRBV6-5 to TRBJ2-2; weak D call: TRBD1 (5 bases). V lost 2 bases and J 1 base, leaving 11 bases between the germline ends. Germline lookup yields CDR1 MNHEY and CDR2 SVGAGI. The CDR3 spans 16 residues. CDR3 in DNA: TGTGCCAGCAGTTACGACAGCCCGAAGAACACCGGGGAGCTGTTTTTT. Translation: CASSYDSPKNTGELFF.

The chain joins TRBV6-2 or TRBV6-3 to TRBJ1-5; D not resolved. Germline-derived CDR1 and CDR2 are MNHEY and SVGEGT. Trimming removed 3 bases from V and 0 bases from J, with 6 bases in between. The CDR3 is 14 residues long. For the CDR3, the DNA is TGTGCCAGCAGTTATAGGCGTAGCAATCAGCCCCAGCATTTT. It yields the protein CASSYRRSNQPQHF.

The gene calls are TRBV7-4 and TRBJ2-3, with 9 nucleotides matching TRBD2. CDR1 and CDR2 from the germline V gene are SGHVT and SQSDAQ. The CDR3 covers 16 residues. Losses at the gene ends were 1 base for V and 2 bases for J; bases not matched to a gene: 4. This CDR3 is CASSLVLAGSTDTQYF. In nucleotides, the CDR3 is TGTGCCAGCAGCTTAGTACTAGCGGGTTCCACAGATACGCAGTATTTT.

The CDR3: CASSQVGGWHTEAFF. Here the CDR3 DNA reads TGCGCCAGCAGCCAAGTAGGGGGCTGGCACACTGAAGCTTTCTTT. This chain uses TRBV4-3 with TRBJ1-1, with TRBD1 identical over 7 bases. CDR1 LGHNA and CDR2 YSLEER come from the germline V gene. With 1 base clipped from V and 3 bases from J, the junction kept 5 bases outside the gene matches. The CDR3 length is 15 residues.

This clone was seen more than once but under ten times. This sequence joins TRBV5-1 and TRBJ1-1, with 8 bases fitting TRBD1. V shed 6 bases and J 0 bases; nucleotides not matched to a gene: 7. The germline V gene has CDR1 SGHRS and CDR2 YFSETQ. The CDR3 has 15 amino acids. The CDR3 loop reads CASTGQGVMNTEAFF. CDR3 in DNA: TGCGCCAGCACCGGACAGGGAGTTATGAACACTGAAGCTTTCTTT.

This clone was counted between two and nine times. This chain connects TRBV13 to TRBJ1-3; D call uncertain. The CDR3 contains 11 residues. The V end was cut by 3 bases, the J end by 8 bases, with 5 bases between. Looked up from germline, CDR1 is PRHDT and CDR2 is FYEKMQ (reference sequence). Here the CDR3 DNA reads TGTGCCAGCAGCTTGGGATACACCATATATTTT. It specifies CASSLGYTIYF.